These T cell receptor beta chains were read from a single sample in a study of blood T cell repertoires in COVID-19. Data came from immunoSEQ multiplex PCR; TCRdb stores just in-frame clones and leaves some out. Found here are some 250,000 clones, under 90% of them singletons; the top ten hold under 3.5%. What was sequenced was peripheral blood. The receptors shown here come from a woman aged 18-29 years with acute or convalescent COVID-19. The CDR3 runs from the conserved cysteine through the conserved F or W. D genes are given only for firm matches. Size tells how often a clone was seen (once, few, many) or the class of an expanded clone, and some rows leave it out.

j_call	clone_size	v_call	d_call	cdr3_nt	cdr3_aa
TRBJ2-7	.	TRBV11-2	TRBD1	TGTGCCAGCAGCCCCAGACAGGGGCCCGGGGACGAGCAGTACTTC	CASSPRQGPGDEQYF
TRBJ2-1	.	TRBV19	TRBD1	TGTGCCAGTAGTAGAAAAACCGGGACAGGGTCCTACAATGAGCAGTTCTTC	CASSRKTGTGSYNEQFF
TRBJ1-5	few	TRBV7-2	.	TGTGCCAGCAGCCTGCCGGGCCGGGGGCAGCCCCAGCATTTT	CASSLPGRGQPQHF
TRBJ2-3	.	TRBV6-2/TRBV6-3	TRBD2	TGTGCCAGCAGTTCCCCGGGACTACGCACAGATACGCAGTATTTT	CASSSPGLRTDTQYF
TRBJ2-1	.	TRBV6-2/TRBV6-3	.	TGTGCCAGCAGTTACTCGATCCCACTAAATGAGCAGTTCTTC	CASSYSIPLNEQFF
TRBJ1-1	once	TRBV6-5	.	TGTGCCAGCAGGAGTGGGGGGGCGAGGACTGAAGCTTTCTTT	CASRSGGARTEAFF
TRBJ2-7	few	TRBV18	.	TGTGCCAGCTCCCCGAGCTCCTACGAGCAGTACTTC	CASSPSSYEQYF
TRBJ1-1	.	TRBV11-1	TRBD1	TGTGCCAGCAGCTTTGGACAGGGGAACACTGAAGCTTTCTTT	CASSFGQGNTEAFF
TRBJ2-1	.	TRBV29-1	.	TGCAGCGTTGAAGATCTATGGGGAGGACCGACCTACAATGAGCAGTTCTTC	CSVEDLWGGPTYNEQFF
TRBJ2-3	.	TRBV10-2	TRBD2	TGCGCCAGCAGTGTTGGAATAGCGGGAGGGGGGGACCCAGATACGCAGTATTTT	CASSVGIAGGGDPDTQYF
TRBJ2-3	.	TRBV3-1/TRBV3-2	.	TGTGCCAGCAGCCAATTCGGGTCAGATACGCAGTATTTT	CASSQFGSDTQYF
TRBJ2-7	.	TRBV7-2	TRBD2	TGTGCCAGCAGCTCCAGAGGGCGGGAGGTGCACGAGCAGTACTTC	CASSSRGREVHEQYF
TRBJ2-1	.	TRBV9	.	TGTGCCAGCAGCGTAGATGGTGGGATGGGACTGGAATCTAATGAGCAGTTCTTC	CASSVDGGMGLESNEQFF
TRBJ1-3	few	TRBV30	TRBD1	TGTGCCTGGAGTACAGGGGGGGAGTCTGGAAACACCATATATTTT	CAWSTGGESGNTIYF
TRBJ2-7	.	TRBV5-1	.	TGCGCCAGCAGTGGTCAGACAGGTGGGTACGAGCAGTACTTC	CASSGQTGGYEQYF
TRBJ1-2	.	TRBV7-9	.	TGTGCCAGCACCGGACAGAGAGACTATGGCTACACCTTC	CASTGQRDYGYTF
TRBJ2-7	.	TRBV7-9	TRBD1	TGTGCCAGCAGACCACAGGGGGCCGGCGAGCAGTACTTC	CASRPQGAGEQYF
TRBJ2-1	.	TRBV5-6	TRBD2	TGTGCCAGCAGCTTGGTTGCGGGGGGCTCCTACAATGAGCAGTTCTTC	CASSLVAGGSYNEQFF
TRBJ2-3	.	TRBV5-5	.	TGTGCCAGCAGCTTGGCGGGAGCTCCGGGCACAGATACGCAGTATTTT	CASSLAGAPGTDTQYF
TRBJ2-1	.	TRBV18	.	TGTGCCAGCTCACCACCCCAGGGCAATGAGCAGTTCTTC	CASSPPQGNEQFF
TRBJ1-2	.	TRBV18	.	TGTGCCAGCTCCATGGTAGGACTAGATGGCTACACCTTC	CASSMVGLDGYTF
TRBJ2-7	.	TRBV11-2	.	TGTGCCAGCAGCCAATCCGACGGAGCCCCCTACGAGCAGTACTTC	CASSQSDGAPYEQYF
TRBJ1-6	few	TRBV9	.	TGTGCCAGCAGCCCACGACAAGGGGCAGTCAATTCACCCCTCCACTTT	CASSPRQGAVNSPLHF
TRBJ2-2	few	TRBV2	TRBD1	TGTGCCAGCAGCTCCGACAGGGCGAACACCGGGGAGCTGTTTTTT	CASSSDRANTGELFF
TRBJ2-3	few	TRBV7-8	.	TGTGCCAGCAGCCTCGGGACAACCACAGATACGCAGTATTTT	CASSLGTTTDTQYF
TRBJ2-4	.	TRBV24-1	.	TGTGCCACCAGTGGCTCTACAGGGCTAGCCAAAAACATTCAGTACTTC	CATSGSTGLAKNIQYF
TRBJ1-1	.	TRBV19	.	TGTGCCAGTAGTACATCAATTAACACTGAAGCTTTCTTT	CASSTSINTEAFF
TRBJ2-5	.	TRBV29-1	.	TGCAGCGTTGAATTTTATACGGGGGGCCACCAAGAGACCCAGTACTTC	CSVEFYTGGHQETQYF
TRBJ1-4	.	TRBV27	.	TGTGCCAGCATGGGACACGGCGGGTCTGAAAAACTGTTTTTT	CASMGHGGSEKLFF
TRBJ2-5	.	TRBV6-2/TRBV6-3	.	TGTGCCAGCAGTCCGGGACTCGCGTTCTTTGGGGCGACCCAGTACTTC	CASSPGLAFFGATQYF
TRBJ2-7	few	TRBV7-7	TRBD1	TGTGCTAGCAGCTTGTTCCAGGGGGCCTCCTACGAGCAGTACTTC	CASSLFQGASYEQYF
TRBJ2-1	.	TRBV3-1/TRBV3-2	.	TGTGCCAGCAGCCAAGGAGGACTCAACCGCCTAAATGAGCAGTTCTTC	CASSQGGLNRLNEQFF
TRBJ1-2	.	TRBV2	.	TGTGCCAGCAGTGCTGAGCCTGGCTACACCTTC	CASSAEPGYTF
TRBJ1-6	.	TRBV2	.	TGTGCCAGCAGTGAGCCAAGGGCAGGGAGGGATTCACCCCTCCACTTT	CASSEPRAGRDSPLHF